One sample yielded the 31 T cell receptor beta chains listed below, sequenced in a study of early T cells in non-severe SARS-CoV-2 infection. TCRdb independently ran MiXCR on the 5' RACE reads; one entry per CDR3 protein. The data hold 80,000 or so distinct CDR3 sequences, with roughly 16% observed a single time. Sequencing used whole blood. The receptors come from an adult who was a healthcare worker with PCR-confirmed SARS-CoV-2 infection or an uninfected control (not recorded which).

In its sample, this clonotype was seen a few times. This sequence joins TRBV20-1 and TRBJ2-1, with a tentative D call TRBD1 (6 bases). This CDR3 spans 15 amino acids. Germline V CDR1 and CDR2: DFQATT, SNEGSKA (reference sequence). Deletions cut 5 bases from V and 0 bases from J, with 14 bases between. CDR3 loop: CSAPGQPPSYNEQFF. The CDR3 DNA is TGCAGTGCTCCCGGACAGCCACCCTCCTACAATGAGCAGTTCTTC.

V is TRBV6-2 or TRBV6-3 and J is TRBJ2-3; 11 positions agree with TRBD2. The germline CDR1 and CDR2 sequences are MNHEY and SVGEGT. Losses at the gene ends were 4 bases for V and 6 bases for J; bases not matched to a gene: 9. CDR3 size: 16 residues. The CDR3 loop is CASSSKTSGIWDTQYF. The CDR3, as DNA: TGTGCCAGCAGTTCTAAGACTAGCGGGATTTGGGATACGCAGTATTTT.

This clonotype was found many times. The chain uses TRBV28 and TRBJ1-1; the D is unclear. The CDR3 is 13 residues long. Germline V CDR1 and CDR2: MDHEN, SYDVKM. V lost 4 bases to trimming and J lost 4 bases, with 10 bases between them. CDR3 nucleotide sequence: TGTGCCAGCAGTTGGGGATCGAGCACTGAAGCTTTCTTT. It is translated as CASSWGSSTEAFF. Drawing the rest from reference TRBV28 and TRBJ1-1, the complete variable domain is DVKVTQSSRYLVKRTGEKVFLECVQDMDHENMFWYRQDPGLGLRLIYFSYDVKMKEKGDIPEGYSVSREKKERFSLILESASTNQTSMYLCASSWGSSTEAFFGQGTRLTVV.

The rearrangement uses TRBV5-1 and TRBJ2-7; 9 nucleotides match TRBD1. V shed 4 bases and J 4 bases; nucleotides not matched to a gene: 6. The germline V gene encodes CDR1 SGHRS and CDR2 YFSETQ. The CDR3 sequence is 14 residues long. CDR3 sequence (DNA): TGCGCCAGCAGCGGTTCCGGGACAGGGTACGAGCAGTACTTC. Encoded protein: CASSGSGTGYEQYF.

This clonotype was detected many times. The chain recombines TRBV29-1 with TRBJ2-6; 10 bases map to TRBD2. CDR3 length equals 17 residues. The junction had 6 bases not matched to a gene; V was cut back by 4 bases and J by 0 bases. The germline gives CDR1 SQVTM, CDR2 ANQGSEA. The chain's CDR3 is CSVALAGGSSGANVLTF. CDR3 DNA: TGCAGCGTTGCTTTAGCGGGAGGCTCCTCTGGGGCCAACGTCCTGACTTTC. The whole variable domain, remainder taken from reference TRBV29-1 and TRBJ2-6, is SAVISQKPSRDICQRGTSLTIQCQVDSQVTMMFWYRQQPGQSLTLIATANQGSEATYESGFVIDKFPISRPNLTFSTLTVSNMSPEDSSIYLCSVALAGGSSGANVLTFGAGSRLTVL.

The chain combines TRBV3-1 with TRBJ2-1; 11 positions match TRBD2. CDR1 and CDR2 (germline): LGHDT, YNNKEL (reference sequence). The CDR3 is 16 residues long. With V trimmed by 4 bases and J by 0 bases, 2 bases remained unmatched. CDR3 nucleotide sequence: TGTGCCAGCAGCCGACTAGCGGGGACCTCCTACAATGAGCAGTTCTTC. This codes for CASSRLAGTSYNEQFF.

This chain connects TRBV6-5 to TRBJ1-1, with 9 bases fitting TRBD1. CDR3 length: 14 residues. With 6 bases clipped from V and 4 bases from J, the junction kept 6 bases outside the gene matches. Germline V CDR1 and CDR2: MNHEY, SVGAGI. In DNA form, the CDR3 reads TGTGCCAGCAGACCGGACAGGGGAGGCACTGAAGCTTTCTTT. Amino acids: CASRPDRGGTEAFF.

There are many counts of this clonotype. The V gene is TRBV7-2, the J gene TRBJ1-1; possibly TRBD1 for D (5 bases). CDR3 length equals 17 residues. Germline V gene sequence: CDR1 SGHTA, CDR2 FQGNSA. Trimming shortened V by 5 bases and J by 0 bases, and 19 bases separated the two germline ends. The CDR3 protein is CASSLRWAGRMNTEAFF. The CDR3 DNA reads as TGTGCCAGCAGCCTGAGGTGGGCAGGGAGAATGAACACTGAAGCTTTCTTT.

This chain links TRBV4-2 with TRBJ2-7; the match to TRBD1 covers 7 bases. This CDR3 contains 14 residues. J lost 4 bases, V lost 1 base, and 4 bases had no gene match. From germline, CDR1 is LGHNA and CDR2 YNFKEQ. In DNA form, the CDR3 reads TGTGCCAGCAGCCAAGCTCTACAGGGGTACGAGCAGTACTTC. It yields the protein CASSQALQGYEQYF.

This clonotype was seen just once. The gene calls are TRBV5-5 and TRBJ1-1; the D gene is possibly TRBD1 (6 bases). CDR1 SGHKS and CDR2 YYEKEE come from the germline V gene (reference sequence). This CDR3 is built from 14 residues. Trimming took off 3 bases at V and 2 bases at J, with 11 bases between the two ends. The CDR3 region has the DNA TGTGCCAGCAGCTCCTGGACAGTTAACACTGAAGCTTTCTTT. Translating it yields CASSSWTVNTEAFF.

The V call is TRBV29-1, the J call TRBJ2-2; possible D gene TRBD2, 5 bases. V was shortened by 4 bases and J by 4 bases, with 10 bases between the two germline ends. The CDR3 consists of 13 residues. Germline CDR1 SQVTM, CDR2 ANQGSEA. The CDR3 region is CSVGGSVTGELFF. The CDR3 DNA is TGCAGCGTTGGGGGTAGCGTCACCGGGGAGCTGTTTTTT.

This clonotype has a handful of counts. The chain carries TRBV29-1 and TRBJ1-2; D not resolved. V lost 0 bases, J lost 4 bases, and 9 bases lay in between. Germline V gene sequence: CDR1 SQVTM, CDR2 ANQGSEA. The CDR3 is made up of 13 amino acids. CDR3 sequence: CSVEDLTFYGYTF. Here the CDR3 DNA reads TGCAGCGTTGAAGATCTCACATTCTATGGCTACACCTTC.

The table lists this clonotype with a few counts. The genes are TRBV11-2 and TRBJ2-7, with no clear D. CDR1 SGHAT and CDR2 FQNNGV come from the germline V gene. The CDR3 loop spans 11 amino acids. Trimming shortened V by 4 bases and J by 5 bases, and 6 bases separated the two germline ends. The DNA of the CDR3 is TGTGCCAGCAGCTCCCTTGACGAGCAGTACTTC. This codes for CASSSLDEQYF.

The chain joins TRBV18 to TRBJ1-1, with a possible D match to TRBD1 (5 bases). Trimming removed 5 bases from V and 3 bases from J, with 13 bases in between. The CDR3 length is 14 residues. CDR1 KGHSH and CDR2 LQKENI come from the germline V gene. The CDR3 loop reads CASSSVPGDTEAFF. CDR3 DNA: TGTGCCAGCTCATCGGTTCCGGGGGACACTGAAGCTTTCTTT.

This clonotype was observed a few times. The CDR3 coding sequence is TGTGCCAGCCAAACCCTCGGAAGCGGGGACTACAATGAGCAGTTCTTC. Its translation is CASQTLGSGDYNEQFF. This rearrangement joins TRBV6-5 to TRBJ2-1, with 7 bases identical to TRBD2. Germline assignment: CDR1 MNHEY and CDR2 SVGAGI. There are 16 residues in the CDR3. The V gene end was trimmed by 8 bases and the J gene end by 3 bases; junction bases not matched to a gene: 13.

As regards this clonotype: This is likely a read error, given that the CDR3 carries no conserved phenylalanine or tryptophan at its end. Because the CDR3's place on the DNA is in doubt, the DNA is left out and the CDR3 is given as listed by TCRdb. The chain carries TRBV5-1 and TRBJ1-1; TRBD1, the D gene given by the table, was not confirmed from the DNA. CDR1 is SGHRS and CDR2 is YFSETQ in the germline V gene. The CDR3 adds up to 10 amino acids, both ends counted. CDR3 sequence reads: CASSIPYRGL.

This clonotype was recorded at least ten times. This rearrangement joins TRBV7-6 to TRBJ2-3, with TRBD2 matching over 10 bases. V was pared by 5 bases and J by 0 bases, with 2 bases of the junction left unmatched. The germline V gene encodes CDR1 SGHVS and CDR2 FNYEAQ. The CDR3 has 15 amino acids. The CDR3 loop reads CASSRSGGSTDTQYF. DNA of the CDR3: TGTGCCAGCAGCCGTAGCGGGGGGAGCACAGATACGCAGTATTTT.

This clonotype has a count of ten or more. The chain recombines TRBV27 with TRBJ2-1; tentative D call: TRBD1 (5 bases). The germline V gene encodes CDR1 MNHEY and CDR2 SMNVEV (reference sequence). The CDR3 covers 14 residues. Trimming took off 2 bases at V and 2 bases at J, with 7 bases between the two ends. CDR3 region: CASSLTGTYNEQFF. In nucleotides, the CDR3 is TGTGCCAGCAGTTTAACAGGTACCTACAATGAGCAGTTCTTC.

This clonotype was seen only a few times. V is TRBV4-3 and J is TRBJ2-3; no clear D gene. The CDR3 has 17 residues. CDR1 and CDR2 from the germline V gene are LGHNA and YSLEER. Trimming shortened V by 2 bases and J by 0 bases, and 15 bases separated the two germline ends. The CDR3 protein is CASSQSSAVPSTDTQYF. The CDR3 DNA is TGCGCCAGCAGCCAATCCTCGGCCGTTCCAAGCACAGATACGCAGTATTTT.

The rearrangement uses TRBV3-1 and TRBJ2-7; 9 nucleotides line up with TRBD2. This CDR3 spans 16 amino acids. V was pared by 0 bases and J by 7 bases, with 10 bases of the junction left unmatched. Per the germline V gene, CDR1 is LGHDT and CDR2 is YNNKEL (reference sequence). This chain's CDR3 is CASSQEGTSSHREQYF. CDR3 coding DNA: TGTGCCAGCAGCCAAGAGGGGACTAGCTCTCATAGAGAGCAGTACTTC.

This clonotype was seen a handful of times. The genes are TRBV7-8 and TRBJ1-1; D gene ambiguous. CDR3 length: 13 amino acids. Per the germline V gene, CDR1 is SGHVS and CDR2 is FQNEAQ. Trimming removed 5 bases at V and 6 bases at J, with 13 bases between. CDR3 region: CASSPYNRAEAFF. In DNA form, the CDR3 reads TGTGCCAGCAGCCCATACAACCGGGCTGAAGCTTTCTTT.

In this sample, this clonotype turned up a few times. The chain uses TRBV20-1 and TRBJ2-3; D is ambiguous. The CDR3 is 15 residues long. Germline-derived CDR1 and CDR2 are DFQATT and SNEGSKA (reference sequence). V was pared by 4 bases and J by 2 bases, with 16 bases between. The CDR3 nucleotides read TGCAGTGCTACCCTTTTCGGCAGCTCCACAGATACGCAGTATTTT. Amino acid sequence: CSATLFGSSTDTQYF.

In this sample, this clonotype turned up a few times. This chain uses TRBV20-1 with TRBJ2-7; 10 bases are shared with TRBD2. The J segment lost 6 bases and the V segment lost 2 bases, leaving 4 bases of the junction unmatched. The CDR3 is 13 amino acids. CDR1 is DFQATT and CDR2 is SNEGSKA in the germline V gene (reference sequence). The CDR3 sequence is CSARTSGIFEQYF. As DNA, the CDR3 is TGCAGTGCTAGAACTAGCGGGATATTCGAGCAGTACTTC.

The chain joins TRBV7-6 to TRBJ2-1; 14 nucleotides match TRBD2. This CDR3 comprises 21 residues. Looked up from germline, CDR1 is SGHVS and CDR2 is FNYEAQ. V lost 0 bases and J lost 4; bases outside the gene matches: 14. This CDR3 reads CASSLAVPGLAGVSWYNEQFF. Here the CDR3 DNA reads TGTGCCAGCAGCTTAGCGGTCCCGGGACTAGCGGGGGTTTCTTGGTACAATGAGCAGTTCTTC.

For the CDR3, the DNA is TGTGCCAGCAGTTCCCGGAGGACAGGGGAAAAGGCCGGGGAGCTGTTTTTT. This encodes CASSSRRTGEKAGELFF. The gene calls are TRBV11-3 and TRBJ2-2; 9 positions match TRBD1. Losses at the gene ends were 6 bases for V and 6 bases for J; bases not matched to a gene: 14. The germline V gene encodes CDR1 SGHNT and CDR2 YENEEA. The CDR3 extends over 17 amino acids.

The chain couples TRBV27 to TRBJ2-5; a weak D match, TRBD1 (5 bases). This CDR3 region has 15 residues. V lost 1 base, J lost 1 base, and 10 bases lay in between. Germline V gene sequence: CDR1 MNHEY, CDR2 SMNVEV (reference sequence). In nucleotides, the CDR3 is TGTGCCAGCAGTTTATACGACAGCATCCAAGAGACCCAGTACTTC. Its protein product is CASSLYDSIQETQYF.

The gene calls are TRBV7-2 and TRBJ1-5, with 10 positions matching TRBD1. V was clipped by 4 bases and J by 11 bases; unmatched bases: 8. There are 14 residues in the CDR3. The germline CDR1 and CDR2 sequences are SGHTA and FQGNSA. CDR3 DNA sequence: TGTGCCAGCAGCTGGGACAGGGGATTAGTAGCCCAGCATTTT. Translating it yields CASSWDRGLVAQHF.

This rearrangement joins TRBV7-2 to TRBJ1-2, with D perhaps matching TRBD1 (5 bases). V was trimmed by 5 bases and J by 8 bases, leaving 18 bases between them. Per the germline V gene, CDR1 is SGHTA and CDR2 is FQGNSA. The CDR3 spans 14 residues. The CDR3 bases are TGTGCCAGCAGCCACCCGACAGCCCTAGGGGGCTACACCTTC. Its protein is CASSHPTALGGYTF.

This clonotype appeared a few times. The J gene is TRBJ2-2, the V gene TRBV20-1, with 11 bases matching TRBD1. This CDR3 region has 15 residues. Germline V lookup: CDR1 DFQATT, CDR2 SNEGSKA (reference sequence). J was trimmed by 7 bases and V by 1 base; bases with no gene match: 5. The CDR3 bases are TGCAGTGCTAGAGCTCCGGGACAGGGGGTCGGGGAGCTGTTTTTT. It encodes CSARAPGQGVGELFF.

This clonotype was seen a few times. J is TRBJ2-2 and V is TRBV5-1, with 10 positions matching TRBD1. The CDR3 consists of 16 residues. V lost 4 bases to trimming and J lost 5 bases; unmatched junction nucleotides: 8. Germline CDR1 SGHRS, CDR2 YFSETQ. CDR3 bases: TGCGCCAGCAGCACCGGACAGGGGGTTGGAACCGGGGAGCTGTTTTTT. Its translation: CASSTGQGVGTGELFF.

This clonotype has just a few counts. This rearrangement joins TRBV29-1 to TRBJ2-1, with TRBD2 as a possible D gene (6 bases). Germline CDR1 is SQVTM and CDR2 is ANQGSEA. CDR3 length: 15 amino acids. The V end lost 0 bases, the J end lost 0 bases, and 9 bases lay between the germline ends. CDR3 DNA sequence: TGCAGCGTTGAAGACGGGGGAAGCTCCTACAATGAGCAGTTCTTC. It yields the protein CSVEDGGSSYNEQFF.